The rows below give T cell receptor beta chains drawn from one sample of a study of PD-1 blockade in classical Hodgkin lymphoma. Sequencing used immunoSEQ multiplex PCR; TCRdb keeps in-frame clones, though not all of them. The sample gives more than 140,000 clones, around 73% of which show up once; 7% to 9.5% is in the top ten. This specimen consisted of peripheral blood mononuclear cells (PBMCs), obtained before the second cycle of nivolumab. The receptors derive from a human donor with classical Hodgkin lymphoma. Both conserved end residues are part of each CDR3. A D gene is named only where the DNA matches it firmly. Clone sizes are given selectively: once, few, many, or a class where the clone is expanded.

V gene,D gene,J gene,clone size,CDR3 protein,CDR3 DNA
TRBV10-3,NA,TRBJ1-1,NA,CAISESNPGLNTEAFF,TGTGCCATCAGTGAGTCGAATCCGGGTCTGAACACTGAAGCTTTCTTT
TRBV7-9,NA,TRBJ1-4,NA,CATSPQAGTPLLFF,TGTGCCACCTCCCCGCAGGCAGGGACCCCACTTCTGTTTTTT
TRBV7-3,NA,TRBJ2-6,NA,CASSLTRESGANVLTF,TGTGCCAGCAGCTTAACACGGGAGTCTGGGGCCAACGTCCTGACTTTC
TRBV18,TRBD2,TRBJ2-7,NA,CASSRTSGTNEQYF,TGTGCCAGCTCACGGACTAGCGGGACGAACGAGCAGTACTTC
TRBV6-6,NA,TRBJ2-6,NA,CASSYGGAGANVLTF,TGTGCCAGCAGTTACGGGGGAGCTGGGGCCAACGTCCTGACTTTC
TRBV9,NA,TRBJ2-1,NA,CASSEPRSSGEQFF,TGTGCCAGCAGCGAGCCCCGGTCCAGCGGTGAGCAGTTCTTC
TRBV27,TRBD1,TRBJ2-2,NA,CATKKGTDWELFF,TGTGCCACCAAGAAAGGGACAGACTGGGAGCTGTTTTTT
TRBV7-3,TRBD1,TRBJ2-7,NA,CASSLPGTGSYEQYF,TGTGCCAGCAGCTTACCCGGGACAGGGTCCTACGAGCAGTACTTC
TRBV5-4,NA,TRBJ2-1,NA,CASSWGNEQFF,TGTGCCAGCAGCTGGGGGAATGAGCAGTTCTTC
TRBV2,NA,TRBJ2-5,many,CASGYQETQYF,TGTGCCAGCGGATACCAGGAGACCCAGTACTTC
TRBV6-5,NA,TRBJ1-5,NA,CASRETGSNQPQHF,TGTGCCAGCAGGGAAACAGGGAGCAATCAGCCCCAGCATTTT
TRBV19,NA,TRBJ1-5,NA,CASSISGGRNQPQHF,TGTGCCAGTAGTATCTCCGGGGGGCGAAATCAGCCCCAGCATTTT
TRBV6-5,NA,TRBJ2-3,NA,CASSYVDPGGTDTQYF,TGTGCCAGCAGTTACGTGGACCCAGGCGGCACAGATACGCAGTATTTT
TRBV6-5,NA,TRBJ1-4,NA,CASSYSQGEKLFF,TGTGCCAGCAGTTACTCCCAGGGGGAAAAACTGTTTTTT
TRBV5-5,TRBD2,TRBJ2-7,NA,CASSLGLGTSGGEQYF,TGTGCCAGCAGCTTGGGCTTGGGGACTAGCGGGGGCGAGCAGTACTTC
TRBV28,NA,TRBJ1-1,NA,CASRPGSMNTEAFF,TGTGCCAGCAGGCCGGGGAGCATGAACACTGAAGCTTTCTTT